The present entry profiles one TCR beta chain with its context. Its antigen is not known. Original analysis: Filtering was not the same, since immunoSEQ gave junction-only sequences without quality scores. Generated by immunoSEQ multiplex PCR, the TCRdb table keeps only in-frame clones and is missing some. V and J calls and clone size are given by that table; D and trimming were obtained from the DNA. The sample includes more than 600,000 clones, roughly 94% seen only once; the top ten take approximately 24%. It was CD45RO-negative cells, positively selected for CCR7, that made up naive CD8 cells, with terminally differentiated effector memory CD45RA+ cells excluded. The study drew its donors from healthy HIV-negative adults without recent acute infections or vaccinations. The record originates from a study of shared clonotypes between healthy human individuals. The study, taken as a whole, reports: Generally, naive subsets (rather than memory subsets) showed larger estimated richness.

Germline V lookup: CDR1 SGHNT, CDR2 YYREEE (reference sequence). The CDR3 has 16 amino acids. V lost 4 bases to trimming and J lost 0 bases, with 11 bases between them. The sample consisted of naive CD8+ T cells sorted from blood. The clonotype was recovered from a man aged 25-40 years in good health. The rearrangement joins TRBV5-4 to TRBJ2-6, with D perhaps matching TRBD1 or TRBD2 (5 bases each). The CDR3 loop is CASSTWGSSGANVLTF. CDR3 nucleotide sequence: TGTGCCAGCAGCACCTGGGGGAGCTCTGGGGCCAACGTCCTGACTTTC.